These T cell receptor beta chains were read from a single sample in a study of regulatory T cells in long-lasting Graves disease. TCRdb re-called the multiplex PCR reads through MiXCR, storing one row per CDR3 protein. The sample lists roughly 400,000 distinct CDR3 sequences, around a fifth seen once, with more than 13% in the top ten. The specimen was peripheral blood mononuclear cells (PBMCs), collected when the disease was refractory, from a patient treated with antithyroid drugs. Receptors were obtained from a female donor with Graves disease. CDR3s include the opening cysteine and the closing phenylalanine or tryptophan. D genes are given only for firm matches. Clone sizes are given selectively: once, few, many, or a class where the clone is expanded.

D gene	V gene	clone size	J gene	CDR3 DNA	CDR3 protein
.	TRBV11-2	many	TRBJ2-5	TGTGCCAGCAGCTTACAGGTGAAAGAGACCCAGTACTTC	CASSLQVKETQYF
.	TRBV15	few	TRBJ2-2	TGTGCCACCGGACCCCAAGCTGGGGAGCTGTTTTTT	CATGPQAGELFF
.	TRBV30	many	TRBJ1-4	TGTGCCTGGAGGGACAGCCATGAAAAACTGTTTTTT	CAWRDSHEKLFF
.	TRBV28	.	TRBJ2-3	TGTGCCAGCAGTTTCCGCCAGGGGGGGGCAGATACGCAGTATTTT	CASSFRQGGADTQYF
.	TRBV28	many	TRBJ1-6	TGTGCCAGCAGTTTACTCGAGGGGGGGTATTCACCCCTCCACTTT	CASSLLEGGYSPLHF
TRBD1	TRBV9	.	TRBJ2-7	TGTGCCAGCAGCGTAGAGGGGGACAGGGAGATCTACGAGCGGTACTTC	CASSVEGDREIYERYF
.	TRBV29-1	few	TRBJ2-5	TGCAGCGTTGAAGATTGGTCGAACGAGGAGACCCAGTACTTC	CSVEDWSNEETQYF
.	TRBV6-1	many	TRBJ2-7	TGTGCCAGCAGTGGGGGGAACTACGAGCAGTACTTC	CASSGGNYEQYF
TRBD1	TRBV2	many	TRBJ1-4	TGTGCCAGCAAAAGCCGGGACAGGGGGAAGGAAAAACTGTTTTTT	CASKSRDRGKEKLFF
TRBD2	TRBV20-1	.	TRBJ2-3	TGCGGCGTAAGAGCGGGAGTAGGTCCAGATACGCAGTATTTT	CGVRAGVGPDTQYF
.	TRBV20-1	.	TRBJ1-5	TGCAGTGCACAGCATGGGGATGCGGGCAATCAGCCCCAGCATTTT	CSAQHGDAGNQPQHF
.	TRBV10-3	many	TRBJ1-1	TGTGCCATCAGTCCCGGGCCCTCGAACACTGAAGCTTTCTTT	CAISPGPSNTEAFF
.	TRBV30	.	TRBJ2-7	TGTGCCTGTGGTCAGGGGCCACTTTTGGACGAGCAGTACTTC	CACGQGPLLDEQYF
TRBD2	TRBV20-1	many	TRBJ2-5	TGCAGTGCTAGGTCATCGACTAGCGGGTTGGAGACCCAGTACTTC	CSARSSTSGLETQYF
.	TRBV29-1	many	TRBJ2-5	TGCAGCGTTGAAGGAAAGGTGGCGGCTTTGAAGACCCAGTACTTC	CSVEGKVAALKTQYF
TRBD1	TRBV27	.	TRBJ2-2	TGTGCCAGCAGTTTATGGGGAGCCGGGCAGGGGGTCACCGGGGAGCTGTTTTTT	CASSLWGAGQGVTGELFF
.	TRBV28	many	TRBJ2-5	TGTGCCAGCAGTTTATACGTCCGGGGACTGCTCGGGACCCAGTACTTC	CASSLYVRGLLGTQYF
TRBD1	TRBV12-3/TRBV12-4	many	TRBJ1-4	TGTGCCAGCAGCCTTCAGACAGGGAGTAATGAAAAACTGTTTTTT	CASSLQTGSNEKLFF
.	TRBV20-1	.	TRBJ1-3	TGCAGTGCTAGAGATACGGCCCAACTCTCTGGAAACACCATATATTTT	CSARDTAQLSGNTIYF
.	TRBV5-1	few	TRBJ1-1	TGCGCCAGCAGCTTGGGATCGCTACAGACCCACACTGAAGCTTTCTTT	CASSLGSLQTHTEAFF
.	TRBV20-1	many	TRBJ1-4	TGCAGTGCTGTCACAGATTCGCCCGAAAAACTGTTTTTT	CSAVTDSPEKLFF
.	TRBV19	.	TRBJ1-1	TGTGCCAGTAGTATTCTCACAGGAAAGACTGAAGCTTTCTTT	CASSILTGKTEAFF
.	TRBV30	few	TRBJ2-2	TGTGCCTGGACTGGGACGGAGAACACCGGGGAGCTGTTTTTT	CAWTGTENTGELFF